Listed below are T cell receptor beta chains from one sample, sequenced in a study of CD8 T cells in Susac syndrome. A single record per CDR3 protein comes from TCRdb applying MiXCR to the immunoSEQ multiplex PCR reads. The table records approximately 180,000 distinct CDR3 sequences, roughly 94% of them present only once. The sequenced sample was CD4+ T cells from PBMCs. Receptors originate from a human donor with Susac syndrome. Each CDR3 is given with its conserved first and last residue. Fields, in order: V gene, J gene, D gene, clone size, CDR3 DNA, CDR3 protein. The D gene is left open where the match is weak. Only some rows state a clone size, as once, few, many or a class for expanded clones.

TRBV7-9,TRBJ1-1,.,.,TGTGCCAGCAAAAGAGCTCAGGGTATCACTGAAGCTTTCTTT,CASKRAQGITEAFF
TRBV20-1,TRBJ2-1,TRBD2,.,TGCAGTGCCACAGCGGGATCCTACAATGAGCAGTTCTTC,CSATAGSYNEQFF
TRBV3-1,TRBJ1-4,.,.,TGTGCCAGCAGCCAGAAAGGTTCGGCTACTGAAAAACTGTTTTTT,CASSQKGSATEKLFF
TRBV10-3,TRBJ2-7,.,.,TGTGCCATCAGTGAGTCGGCGGCAGCCGAGGAAGAGCAGTACTTC,CAISESAAAEEEQYF
TRBV12-3/TRBV12-4,TRBJ2-1,.,.,TGTGCCAGCAGCCCGGGTCCGAGGGGGGGCCACATTAATTCCTACAATGAGCAGTTCTTC,CASSPGPRGGHINSYNEQFF
TRBV12-3/TRBV12-4,TRBJ1-2,.,.,TGTGCCAGCATTTCAGGGTTAAGGAACTATGGCTACACCTTC,CASISGLRNYGYTF
TRBV5-4,TRBJ2-3,.,.,TGTGCCAGCAGCTTCAGGGCAGGTATTGGCACAGATACGCAGTATTTT,CASSFRAGIGTDTQYF
TRBV12-3/TRBV12-4,TRBJ2-2,.,once,TGTGCCAGCAGTTTAACGGGTGGGGAGCTGTTTTTT,CASSLTGGELFF
TRBV19,TRBJ2-6,.,.,TGTGCCAGTAGTATCGGGGGGCGCTCTGGGGCCAACGTCCTGACTTTC,CASSIGGRSGANVLTF
TRBV5-1,TRBJ2-7,.,.,TGCGCCAGCAGCCTGAGGACACCCTCGAGGGACCAGTACTTC,CASSLRTPSRDQYF
TRBV20-1,TRBJ2-3,.,.,TGCAGTGCTAGAGATGGTGAAGTCACAGATACGCAGTATTTT,CSARDGEVTDTQYF
TRBV27,TRBJ1-1,TRBD1,.,TGTGCCAGCAGTTCCCACCTTACAGGGGCTGAAGCTTTCTTT,CASSSHLTGAEAFF
TRBV5-1,TRBJ2-7,.,.,TGCGCCAGCAGCTTGGAGTACCGAGGGGAGCAGTACTTC,CASSLEYRGEQYF
TRBV7-9,TRBJ1-1,TRBD1,.,TGTGCCAGCAGCCCTCGGGACAGGGGAAGGACTGAAGCTTTCTTT,CASSPRDRGRTEAFF
TRBV20-1,TRBJ1-5,.,.,TGCAGTGCTAGTCCCCCCCAGGGAGGGGATCAGCCCCAGCATTTT,CSASPPQGGDQPQHF
TRBV7-6,TRBJ2-1,.,.,TGTGCCAGCAGCTTAGATGGTGAGCAGTTCTTC,CASSLDGEQFF
TRBV10-3,TRBJ1-2,.,.,TGTGCCGTCTCCTGGGCGGGTGGCTACACCTTC,CAVSWAGGYTF
TRBV5-5,TRBJ2-5,TRBD1,.,TGTGCCAGCAGCTTGGAGCCGGGACAGGGACGGGAGACCCAGTACTTC,CASSLEPGQGRETQYF
TRBV5-1,TRBJ1-2,TRBD1,.,TGCGCCAGCAGCAGGGACAGGGGCCTATATGGCTACACCTTC,CASSRDRGLYGYTF
TRBV3-1,TRBJ2-1,.,.,TGTGCCAGCAGCCCCTGGTCGGGAAACTACAATGAGCAGTTCTTC,CASSPWSGNYNEQFF
TRBV9,TRBJ2-7,.,.,TGTGCCAGCAGCGTAGCGGGGACTGACCCCTACGAGCAGTACTTC,CASSVAGTDPYEQYF
TRBV12-3/TRBV12-4,TRBJ2-5,TRBD2,.,TGTGCCAGCAGTTCCCCGGGGGGGCAAGAGACCCAGTACTTC,CASSSPGGQETQYF
TRBV6-6,TRBJ1-2,.,.,TGTGCCAGCACTTCATACATCCGGGAGAGATATGGCTACACCTTC,CASTSYIRERYGYTF
TRBV30,TRBJ1-5,TRBD1,few,TGTGCCTGGAGGGGGACAGGCGATCAGCCCCAGCATTTT,CAWRGTGDQPQHF
TRBV5-4,TRBJ2-1,TRBD2,.,TGTGCCAGCAGCTTCCTAGCGGGAGCGAACAATGAGCAGTTCTTC,CASSFLAGANNEQFF
TRBV5-1,TRBJ1-3,TRBD1,.,TGCGCCAGCAGCAAGATTAGGCGGGGGACAGGAGGACCTGGAAACACCATATATTTT,CASSKIRRGTGGPGNTIYF
TRBV20-1,TRBJ1-5,.,.,TGCAGTGCTACGCGGACGGTAAATCAGCCCCAGCATTTT,CSATRTVNQPQHF
TRBV7-9,TRBJ2-1,.,.,TGTGCCAGCAGCTTAACCCCCAACAATGAGCAGTTCTTC,CASSLTPNNEQFF
TRBV5-4,TRBJ1-2,.,.,TGTGCCAGCAGCTCACAACAGCTCCTCTATGGCTACACCTTC,CASSSQQLLYGYTF
TRBV9,TRBJ2-2,TRBD2,.,TGTGCCAGCAGCGGCCGACTAGCGGGGGGGCACAGCGGGGAGCTGTTTTTT,CASSGRLAGGHSGELFF
TRBV6-1,TRBJ2-1,.,few,TGTGCCAGCAGTCCCGACAGCCTCTACAATGAGCAGTTCTTC,CASSPDSLYNEQFF
TRBV20-1,TRBJ1-4,.,.,TGCAGTGCTAGAGAGGCCGGAAGAAATGAAAAACTGTTTTTT,CSAREAGRNEKLFF
TRBV9,TRBJ2-2,.,.,TGTGCCAGCAGCGTAGTGTGGGACGGGAACGCCGGGGAGCTGTTTTTT,CASSVVWDGNAGELFF
TRBV6-5,TRBJ2-3,.,.,TGTGCCAGCAGTTCTACTAGAGGGGGTACAGATACGCAGTATTTT,CASSSTRGGTDTQYF
TRBV4-2,TRBJ2-1,.,.,TGTGCCAGCAGCCAAGTTGGCGATGAGCAGTTCTTC,CASSQVGDEQFF
TRBV2,TRBJ2-6,.,.,TGTGCCAGCAATCCCCCCGCGACACAAGACTCTGGGGCCAACGTCCTGACTTTC,CASNPPATQDSGANVLTF
TRBV28,TRBJ1-5,.,.,TGTGCCAGCAGGCCACCCGCCCGGTCCCAGCATTTT,CASRPPARSQHF
TRBV6-1,TRBJ2-6,TRBD1,.,TGTGCCAGCAGCCGCGCCCGGGACAGGGTATCTGGGGCCAACGTCCTGACTTTC,CASSRARDRVSGANVLTF
TRBV29-1,TRBJ2-1,.,once,TGCAGCGTGACAGCCCATAATGAGCAGTTCTTC,CSVTAHNEQFF
TRBV20-1,TRBJ2-7,.,.,TGCAGTGCTAGAGATGGGGGCCGGAACTCCTACGAGCAGTACTTC,CSARDGGRNSYEQYF
TRBV21-1,TRBJ2-7,.,.,TGTGCCAGCAGCAAAGGCGTAGAAGCGGGAGTCCACGAGCAGTACTTC,CASSKGVEAGVHEQYF
TRBV30,TRBJ2-7,TRBD1,.,TGTGCCTGGAAAGTGCCCCAATCCCGGGACAGAGCCTACGAGCAGTACTTC,CAWKVPQSRDRAYEQYF
TRBV7-7,TRBJ2-3,TRBD1,.,TGTGCCAGCAGCGCCGGACAGGGGGCAGATACGCAGTATTTT,CASSAGQGADTQYF
TRBV12-3/TRBV12-4,TRBJ1-1,.,.,TGTGCCAGCAAGGGCCCGAGGGGAGGGCTCGACGCTGAAGCTTTCTTT,CASKGPRGGLDAEAFF
TRBV2,TRBJ2-7,.,.,TGTGCCAGCAGTGTATGGGGCGACGAGCAGTACTTC,CASSVWGDEQYF
TRBV6-6,TRBJ1-4,.,once,TGTGCCATCAAAAGGGACCGGGAAGGAAAACTGTTTTTT,CAIKRDREGKLFF
TRBV7-8,TRBJ2-7,.,.,TGTGCCAGCAGCTTAGGATCAGACCAATCCTACGAGCAGTACTTC,CASSLGSDQSYEQYF
TRBV9,TRBJ2-6,TRBD2,.,TGTGCCAGCAGCGCCACACGATGGGGGGGAAATAGCTCTGGGGCCAACGTCCTGACTTTC,CASSATRWGGNSSGANVLTF
TRBV23-1,TRBJ1-5,.,once,TGCGCCAGCAGTCAATCGATGGGGACGGGGGATCTTTCGCCCCAGCATTTT,CASSQSMGTGDLSPQHF
TRBV7-9,TRBJ1-2,.,.,TGTGCCAGCAGCTTATCCCGGACAGAAGACTATGGCTACACCTTC,CASSLSRTEDYGYTF
TRBV12-3/TRBV12-4,TRBJ2-2,TRBD1,.,TGTGCCAGCACCCCCCGGACAGGGGGCGCAGCCGGGGAGCTGTTTTTT,CASTPRTGGAAGELFF
TRBV27,TRBJ2-3,.,.,TGTGCCAGCTCGCATGACTGGGAGGGCACAGATACGCAGTATTTT,CASSHDWEGTDTQYF
TRBV7-9,TRBJ2-1,.,.,TGTGCCAGCAGCTCTACGGGCAGGGGCAATGAGCAGTTCTTC,CASSSTGRGNEQFF